This TCR beta chain emerged from a study of T cells in Graves' hyperthyroidism and ophthalmopathy. Notes on the study in general: The majority of expanded thyroid clonotypes above 0.001 also appeared in blood.

This clonotype has more than one count but fewer than ten. The antigen is unknown. TCR beta CDR3 sequences were amplified from RNA transcripts. HTBI primers were used for first-round RT-PCR of the TCR CDR3. TCRdb reanalysed the multiplex PCR reads using MiXCR and keeps one entry per CDR3 protein. The profile shows about 300,000 distinct CDR3 sequences, roughly 17% of them singletons. This TCR came from a man aged 30-40 years with Graves' hyperthyroidism. Sequenced material: blood.

For the CDR3, the DNA is TGTGCCAGCAGCCCCTTTGCGGGGCCTACCTACGAGCAGTACTTC. This codes for CASSPFAGPTYEQYF. The chain combines TRBV9 with TRBJ2-7, with D possibly TRBD2 on 6 matching bases. CDR1 is SGDLS and CDR2 is YYNGEE in the germline V gene. Deletions cut 4 bases from V and 2 bases from J, with 16 bases between. The CDR3 is 15 residues long.